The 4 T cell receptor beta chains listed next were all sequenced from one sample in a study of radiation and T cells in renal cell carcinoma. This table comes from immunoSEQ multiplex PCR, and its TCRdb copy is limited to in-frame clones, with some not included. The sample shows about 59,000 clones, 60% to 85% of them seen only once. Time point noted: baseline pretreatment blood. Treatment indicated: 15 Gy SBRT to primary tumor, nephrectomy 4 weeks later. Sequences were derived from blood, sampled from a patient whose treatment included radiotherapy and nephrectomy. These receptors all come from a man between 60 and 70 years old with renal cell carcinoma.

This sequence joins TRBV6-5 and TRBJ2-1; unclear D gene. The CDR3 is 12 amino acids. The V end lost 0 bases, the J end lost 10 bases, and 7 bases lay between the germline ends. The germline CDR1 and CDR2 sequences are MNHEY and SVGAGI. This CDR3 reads CASSYSTGEQFF. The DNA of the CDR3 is TGTGCCAGCAGTTACTCGACTGGAGAGCAGTTCTTC.

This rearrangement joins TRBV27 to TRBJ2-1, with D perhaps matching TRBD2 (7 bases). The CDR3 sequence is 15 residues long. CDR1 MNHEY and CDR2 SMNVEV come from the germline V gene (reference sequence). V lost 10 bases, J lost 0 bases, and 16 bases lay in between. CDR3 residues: CATKGGGSSYNEQFF. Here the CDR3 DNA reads TGTGCCACCAAAGGGGGAGGGAGCTCCTACAATGAGCAGTTCTTC.

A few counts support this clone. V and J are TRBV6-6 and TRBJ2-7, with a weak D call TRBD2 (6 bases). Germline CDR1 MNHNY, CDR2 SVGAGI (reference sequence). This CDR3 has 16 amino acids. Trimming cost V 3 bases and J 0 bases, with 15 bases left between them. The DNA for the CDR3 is TGTGCCAGCAGTTATGCTTGGGAGGACAACTCCTACGAGCAGTACTTC. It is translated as CASSYAWEDNSYEQYF.

For the CDR3, the DNA is TGTGCCAGTAGTATAGGTGGGGAAGCTAACTATGGCTACACCTTC. Protein: CASSIGGEANYGYTF. J is TRBJ1-2 and V is TRBV19; no clear D gene. Germline V gives CDR1 LNHDA, CDR2 SQIVND (reference sequence). V gave up 1 base and J gave up 0 bases, with 9 bases separating them. CDR3 length: 15 residues.